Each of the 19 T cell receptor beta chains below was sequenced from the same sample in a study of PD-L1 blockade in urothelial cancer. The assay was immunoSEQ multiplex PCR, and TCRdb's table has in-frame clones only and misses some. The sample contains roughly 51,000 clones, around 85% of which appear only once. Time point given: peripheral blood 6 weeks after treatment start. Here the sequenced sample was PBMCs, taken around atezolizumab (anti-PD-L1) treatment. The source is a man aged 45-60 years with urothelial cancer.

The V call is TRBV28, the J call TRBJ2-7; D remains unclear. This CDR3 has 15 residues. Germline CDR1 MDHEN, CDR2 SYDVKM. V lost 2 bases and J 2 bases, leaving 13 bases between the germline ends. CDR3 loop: CASSLPGSYAYEQYF. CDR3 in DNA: TGTGCCAGCAGTTTACCCGGGTCTTATGCCTACGAGCAGTACTTC.

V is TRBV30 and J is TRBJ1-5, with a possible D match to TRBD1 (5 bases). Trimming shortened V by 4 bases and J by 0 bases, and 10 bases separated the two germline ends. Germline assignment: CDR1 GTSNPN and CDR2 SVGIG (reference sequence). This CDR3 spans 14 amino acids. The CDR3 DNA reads TGTGCCTGGACGAAGACAGATAGCAATCAGCCCCAGCATTTT. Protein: CAWTKTDSNQPQHF.

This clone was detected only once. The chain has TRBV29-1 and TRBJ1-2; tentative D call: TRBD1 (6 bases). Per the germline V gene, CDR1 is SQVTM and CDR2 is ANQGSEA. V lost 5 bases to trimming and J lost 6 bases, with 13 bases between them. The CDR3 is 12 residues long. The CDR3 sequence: CSVWGGAHGYTF. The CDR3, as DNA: TGCAGCGTTTGGGGGGGGGCCCATGGCTACACCTTC.

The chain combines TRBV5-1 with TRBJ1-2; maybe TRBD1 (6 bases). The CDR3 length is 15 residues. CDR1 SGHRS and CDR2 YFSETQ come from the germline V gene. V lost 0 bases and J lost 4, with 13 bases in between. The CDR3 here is CASSLAPTGPYGYTF. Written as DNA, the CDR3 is TGCGCCAGCAGCTTGGCCCCAACAGGGCCCTATGGCTACACCTTC.

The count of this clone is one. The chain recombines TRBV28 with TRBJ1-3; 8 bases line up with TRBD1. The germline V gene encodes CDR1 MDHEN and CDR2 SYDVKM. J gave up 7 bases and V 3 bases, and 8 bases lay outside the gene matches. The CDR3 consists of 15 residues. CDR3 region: CASSFGQGAINTIYF. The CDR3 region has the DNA TGTGCCAGCAGTTTCGGGCAGGGGGCAATCAACACCATATATTTT.

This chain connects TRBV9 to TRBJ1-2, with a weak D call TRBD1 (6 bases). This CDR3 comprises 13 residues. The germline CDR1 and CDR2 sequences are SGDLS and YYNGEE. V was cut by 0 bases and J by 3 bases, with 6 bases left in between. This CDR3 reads CASSVDRDYGYTF. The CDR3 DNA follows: TGTGCCAGCAGCGTAGACAGGGACTATGGCTACACCTTC.

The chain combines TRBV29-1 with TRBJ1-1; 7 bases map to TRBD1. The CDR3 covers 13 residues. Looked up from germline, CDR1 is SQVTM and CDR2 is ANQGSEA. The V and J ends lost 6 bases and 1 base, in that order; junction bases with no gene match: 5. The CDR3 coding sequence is TGCAGCGTCCGGACAGGTGGGAACACTGAAGCTTTCTTT. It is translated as CSVRTGGNTEAFF.

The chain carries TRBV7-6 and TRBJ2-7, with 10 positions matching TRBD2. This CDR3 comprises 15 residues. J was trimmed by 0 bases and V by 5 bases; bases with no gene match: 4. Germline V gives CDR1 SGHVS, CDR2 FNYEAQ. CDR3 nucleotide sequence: TGTGCCAGCAGCCGAACTAGCGGGGTCTCCTACGAGCAGTACTTC. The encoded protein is CASSRTSGVSYEQYF.

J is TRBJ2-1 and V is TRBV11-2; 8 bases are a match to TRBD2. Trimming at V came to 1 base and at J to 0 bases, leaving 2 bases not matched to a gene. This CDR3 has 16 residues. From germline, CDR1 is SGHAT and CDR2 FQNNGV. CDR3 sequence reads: CASSLGAGGSYNEQFF. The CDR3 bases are TGTGCCAGCAGCTTAGGCGCGGGGGGCTCCTACAATGAGCAGTTCTTC.

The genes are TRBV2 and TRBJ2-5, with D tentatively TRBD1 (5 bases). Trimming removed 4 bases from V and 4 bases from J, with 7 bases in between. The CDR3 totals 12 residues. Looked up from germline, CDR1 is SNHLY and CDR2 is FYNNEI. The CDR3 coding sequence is TGTGCCAGCAGTGGCAGGGTAGAGACCCAGTACTTC. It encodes CASSGRVETQYF.

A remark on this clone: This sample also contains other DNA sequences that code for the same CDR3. The CDR3 DNA sequence: TGTGCCAGCAGCGTAGCTCTGAACACTGAAGCTTTCTTT. Protein: CASSVALNTEAFF. V gene TRBV9 combines with J gene TRBJ1-1; D gene unclear. CDR1 and CDR2 from the germline V gene are SGDLS and YYNGEE. V gave up 0 bases and J gave up 0 bases, with 3 bases separating them. The CDR3 consists of 13 residues.

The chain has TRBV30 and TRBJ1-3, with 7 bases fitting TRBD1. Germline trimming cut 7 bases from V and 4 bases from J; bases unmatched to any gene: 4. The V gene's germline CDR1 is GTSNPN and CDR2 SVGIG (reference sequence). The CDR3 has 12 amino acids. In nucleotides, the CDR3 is TGTGCCTCAACGGGACAGGGAAACACCATATATTTT. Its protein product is CASTGQGNTIYF.

The chain's CDR3 is CATPSGTTDTQYF. Written as DNA, the CDR3 is TGCGCCACCCCTAGCGGGACAACAGATACGCAGTATTTT. The chain is built from TRBV4-3 and TRBJ2-3, with 9 bases matching TRBD2. The V gene's germline CDR1 is LGHNA and CDR2 YSLEER. V was pared by 10 bases and J by 3 bases, with 5 bases of the junction left unmatched. The CDR3 is 13 residues long.

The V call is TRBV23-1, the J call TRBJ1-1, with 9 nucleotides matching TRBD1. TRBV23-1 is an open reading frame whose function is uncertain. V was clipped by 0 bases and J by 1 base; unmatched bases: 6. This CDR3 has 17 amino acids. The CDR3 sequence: CASSQSGTGYANTEAFF. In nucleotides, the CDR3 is TGCGCCAGCAGTCAATCAGGGACAGGGTACGCGAACACTGAAGCTTTCTTT.

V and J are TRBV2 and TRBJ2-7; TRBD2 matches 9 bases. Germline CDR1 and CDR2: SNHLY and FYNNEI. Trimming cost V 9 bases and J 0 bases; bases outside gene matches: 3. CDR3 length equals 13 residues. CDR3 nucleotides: TGTGCCAGTAGCGGGGGCCTCTCCTACGAGCAGTACTTC. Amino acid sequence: CASSGGLSYEQYF.

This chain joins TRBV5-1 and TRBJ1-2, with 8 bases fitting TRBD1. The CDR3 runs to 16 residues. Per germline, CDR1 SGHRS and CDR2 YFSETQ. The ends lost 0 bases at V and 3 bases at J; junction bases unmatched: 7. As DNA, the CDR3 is TGCGCCAGCAGCTTGGCCGGGACAGGTGGGGACTATGGCTACACCTTC. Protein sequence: CASSLAGTGGDYGYTF.

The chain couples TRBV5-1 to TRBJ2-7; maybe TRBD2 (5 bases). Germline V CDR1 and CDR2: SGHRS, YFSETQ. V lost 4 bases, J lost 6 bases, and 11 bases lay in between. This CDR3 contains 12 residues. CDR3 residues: CASSQTGIEQYF. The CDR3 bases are TGCGCCAGCAGCCAAACCGGGATCGAGCAGTACTTC.

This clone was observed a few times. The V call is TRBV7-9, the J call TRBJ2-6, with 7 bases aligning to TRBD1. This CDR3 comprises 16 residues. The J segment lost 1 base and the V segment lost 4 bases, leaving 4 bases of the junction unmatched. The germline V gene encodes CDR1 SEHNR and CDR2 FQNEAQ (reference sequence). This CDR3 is CASSWGQPSGANVLTF. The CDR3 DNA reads TGTGCCAGCAGCTGGGGACAGCCATCTGGGGCCAACGTCCTGACTTTC.

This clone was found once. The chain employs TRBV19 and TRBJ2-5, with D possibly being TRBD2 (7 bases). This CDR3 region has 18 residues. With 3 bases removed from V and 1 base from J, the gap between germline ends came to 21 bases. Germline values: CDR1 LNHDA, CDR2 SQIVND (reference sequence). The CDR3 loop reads CASSMGGGYPFFQETQYF. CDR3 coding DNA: TGTGCCAGTAGTATGGGCGGGGGCTATCCATTCTTCCAAGAGACCCAGTACTTC.